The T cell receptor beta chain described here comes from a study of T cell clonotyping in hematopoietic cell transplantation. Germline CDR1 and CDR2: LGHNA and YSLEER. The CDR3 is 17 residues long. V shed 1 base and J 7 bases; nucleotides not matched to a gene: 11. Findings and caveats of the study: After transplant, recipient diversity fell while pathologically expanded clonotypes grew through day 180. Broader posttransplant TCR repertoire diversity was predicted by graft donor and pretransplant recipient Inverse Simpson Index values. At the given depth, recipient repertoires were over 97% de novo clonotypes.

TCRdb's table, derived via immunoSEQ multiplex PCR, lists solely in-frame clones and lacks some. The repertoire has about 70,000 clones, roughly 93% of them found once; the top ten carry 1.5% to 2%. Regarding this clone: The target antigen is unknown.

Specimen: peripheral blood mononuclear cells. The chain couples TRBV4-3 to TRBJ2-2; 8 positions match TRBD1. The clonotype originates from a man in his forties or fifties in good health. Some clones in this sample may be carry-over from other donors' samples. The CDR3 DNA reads TGCGCCAGCAGCCAAGTTCTCCGACAGGGGCTTAACGGGGAGCTGTTTTTT. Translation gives CASSQVLRQGLNGELFF.